This is a list of T cell receptor beta chains from one sample in a study of beta chain features in type 1 diabetes. The table came from immunoSEQ multiplex PCR; TCRdb's copy has only in-frame clones and leaves some out. The sample has 200,000 to 250,000 clones, about a tenth seen once. Sequencing used central memory CD4+ T cells from blood. All receptors derive from a young man in good health. CDR3s include the opening cysteine and the closing phenylalanine or tryptophan. The order of the fields is clone size, V gene, J gene, D gene, CDR3 DNA, CDR3 protein. A D gene is named only where the DNA matches it firmly. Not all rows give a size; the values are once, few, many and, for expanded clones, a class.

>NA|TRBV27|TRBJ2-2|NA
TGTGCCAGCCGGGACGGTGGATTTACCGCGAACACCGGGGAGCTGTTTTTT
CASRDGGFTANTGELFF
>NA|TRBV28|TRBJ2-1|TRBD2
TGTGCCAGCAGTGGAAGACTAGCGGGCTACAATGAGCAGTTCTTC
CASSGRLAGYNEQFF
>few|TRBV5-5|TRBJ1-1|NA
TGTGCCAGCAGCCCACTAGGGGAGGGGATGAACACTGAAGCTTTCTTT
CASSPLGEGMNTEAFF
>NA|TRBV28|TRBJ2-7|NA
TGTGCCAGCAGTTTCTCACCCCACATCGGAGTTTCCTACGAGCAGTACTTC
CASSFSPHIGVSYEQYF
>many|TRBV6-5|TRBJ1-5|NA
TGTGCCAGCAGAATGAGAGTATATAGCAATCAGCCCCAGCATTTT
CASRMRVYSNQPQHF
>few|TRBV13|TRBJ2-7|NA
TGTGCCAGCAGCGGTACGGAGGACGAGCAGTACTTC
CASSGTEDEQYF
>few|TRBV13|TRBJ1-4|NA
TGTGCCAGCAGTCGGCCGGGGGAAAAACTGTTTTTT
CASSRPGEKLFF
>NA|TRBV4-1|TRBJ2-3|TRBD2
TGCGCCAGCAGCCAAGACGGGGGGACGACTAGCGGGAGGAGCACAGATACGCAGTATTTT
CASSQDGGTTSGRSTDTQYF
>many|TRBV7-2|TRBJ2-3|TRBD2
TGTGCCAGCAGCTCTTTAGCGGGAGGCACAGATACGCAGTATTTT
CASSSLAGGTDTQYF
>NA|TRBV6-1|TRBJ1-1|NA
TGTGCCAGCAACACCGACGGGGTTGGGGAAGCTTTCTTT
CASNTDGVGEAFF
>few|TRBV18|TRBJ1-1|NA
TGTGCCAGCTCACGCGAGTTGAACACTGAAGCTTTCTTT
CASSRELNTEAFF
>NA|TRBV29-1|TRBJ1-4|NA
TGCAGCGTTCACCTTTTGGGCGCAACTAATGAAAAACTGTTTTTT
CSVHLLGATNEKLFF
>NA|TRBV7-2|TRBJ2-5|NA
TGTGCCAGCAGCCGGGTGAACGGGGAGACCCAGTACTTC
CASSRVNGETQYF
>few|TRBV27|TRBJ2-3|TRBD1
TGTGCCAGCAGTTTATTCGGCGGGACAGGGGGAGCAGATACGCAGTATTTT
CASSLFGGTGGADTQYF
>NA|TRBV10-3|TRBJ1-5|NA
TGTGCCGTTTCTTGGTCAGGCGGACTCGATCAGCCCCAGCATTTT
CAVSWSGGLDQPQHF
>few|TRBV10-3|TRBJ2-2|TRBD2
TGTGCCATCAGTGACCGACGGCTAGCGGGAGACGCCGGGGAGCTGTTTTTT
CAISDRRLAGDAGELFF